One T cell receptor (beta chain) is described in this entry. Assay: immunoSEQ multiplex PCR; the TCRdb copy retains only in-frame clones and omits some. This table has a few hundred thousand clones, just over 90% appearing once. The data are from a study of cytomegalovirus exposure and HLA in healthy donors. Germline lookup yields CDR1 MNHEY and CDR2 SVGAGI. V lost 6 bases and J lost 3, with 12 bases in between. This CDR3 contains 14 residues. The origin of this receptor is a woman between 18 and 30 years old in good health and CMV-seronegative. The chain recombines TRBV6-5 with TRBJ1-5; TRBD1 is a possible D gene (6 bases). Sequencing was carried out using PBMCs. CDR3 sequence (DNA): TGTGCCAGCAGGGAGACAGGACCCAATCAGCCCCAGCATTTT. Its protein is CASRETGPNQPQHF.